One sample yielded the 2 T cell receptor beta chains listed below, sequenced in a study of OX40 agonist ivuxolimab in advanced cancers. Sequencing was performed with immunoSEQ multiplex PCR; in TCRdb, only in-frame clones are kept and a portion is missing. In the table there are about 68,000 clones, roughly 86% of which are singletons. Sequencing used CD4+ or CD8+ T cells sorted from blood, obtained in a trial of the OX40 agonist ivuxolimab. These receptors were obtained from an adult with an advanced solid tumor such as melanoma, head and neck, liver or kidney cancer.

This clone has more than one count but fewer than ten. This CDR3 is CASSLRGPIYEQYF. In DNA, the CDR3 is TGTGCCAGCAGTTTGCGAGGGCCGATCTACGAGCAGTACTTC. The chain combines TRBV28 with TRBJ2-7; a possible D gene is TRBD2 (5 bases). The CDR3 contains 14 residues. The ends were cut back, 3 bases at V and 3 bases at J, with 12 bases in the middle. Germline V gene sequence: CDR1 MDHEN, CDR2 SYDVKM.

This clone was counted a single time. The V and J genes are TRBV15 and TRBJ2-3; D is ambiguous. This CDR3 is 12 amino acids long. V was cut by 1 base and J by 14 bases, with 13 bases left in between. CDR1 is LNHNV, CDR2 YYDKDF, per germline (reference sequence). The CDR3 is CATSRAAEVVYF. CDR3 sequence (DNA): TGTGCCACCAGCAGAGCCGCCGAAGTGGTGTATTTT.